This T cell receptor beta chain was identified in a study of blood T cells in healthy people across ages. Findings and limits, study-wide: Comparison with aged donors showed that long-lived donors had more naive CD4+ cells and higher diversity. PBMCs that were unsorted prevented a conclusive naive versus antigen-experienced comparison.

A note on this clonotype: Its antigen remains unknown.

V was trimmed by 5 bases and J by 4 bases, leaving 11 bases between them. From germline, CDR1 is SGHTA and CDR2 FQGNSA. The CDR3 covers 13 residues. Using a J-beta primer mix together with a sample-barcoded 5' primer, a second PCR was run for roughly 6 to 11 cycles. A minimum of 3 million CDR3-containing paired-end reads was obtained for each sample. From the 5' RACE reads, TCRdb called clonotypes with MiXCR, one entry per CDR3 protein. Among 540,000 or so distinct CDR3 sequences, roughly 43% were seen once, and the ten largest hold around 23%. This rearrangement joins TRBV7-2 to TRBJ1-2; D remains unclear. The sample was blood. The receptor's source is an older man in good health. The CDR3 reads CASSPFVSYGYTF. The CDR3 DNA reads as TGTGCCAGCAGCCCCTTCGTCAGCTATGGCTACACCTTC.